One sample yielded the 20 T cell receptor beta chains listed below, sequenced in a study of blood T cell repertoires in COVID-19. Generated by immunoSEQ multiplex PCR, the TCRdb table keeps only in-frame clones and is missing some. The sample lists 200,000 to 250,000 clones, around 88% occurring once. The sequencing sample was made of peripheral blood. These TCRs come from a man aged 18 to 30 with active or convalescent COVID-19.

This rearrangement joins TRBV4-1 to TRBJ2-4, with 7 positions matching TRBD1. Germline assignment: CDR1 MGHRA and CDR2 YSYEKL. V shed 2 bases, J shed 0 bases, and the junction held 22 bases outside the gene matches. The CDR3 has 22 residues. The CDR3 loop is CASSQPFITITGAILAKNIQYF. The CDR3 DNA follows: TGCGCCAGCAGCCAACCTTTCATTACTATCACAGGGGCCATTCTAGCCAAAAACATTCAGTACTTC.

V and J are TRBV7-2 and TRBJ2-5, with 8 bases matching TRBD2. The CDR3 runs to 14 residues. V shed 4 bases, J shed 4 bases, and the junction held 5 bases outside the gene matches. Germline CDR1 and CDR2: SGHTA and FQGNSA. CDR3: CASSWGLVGETQYF. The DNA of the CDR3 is TGTGCCAGCAGCTGGGGACTAGTTGGAGAGACCCAGTACTTC.

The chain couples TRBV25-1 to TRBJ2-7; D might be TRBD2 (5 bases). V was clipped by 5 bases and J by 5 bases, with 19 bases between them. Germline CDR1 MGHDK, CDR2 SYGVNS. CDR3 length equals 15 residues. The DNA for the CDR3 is TGTGCCAGCAGTCCCTCCGGAGGATACGTCCACGAGCAGTACTTC. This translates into CASSPSGGYVHEQYF.

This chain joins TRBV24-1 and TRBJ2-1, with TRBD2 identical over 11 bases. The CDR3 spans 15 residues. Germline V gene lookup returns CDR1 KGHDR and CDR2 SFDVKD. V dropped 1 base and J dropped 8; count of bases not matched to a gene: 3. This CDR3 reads CATSDFSLAGDEQFF. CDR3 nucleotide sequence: TGTGCCACCAGTGATTTCTCACTAGCGGGAGATGAGCAGTTCTTC.

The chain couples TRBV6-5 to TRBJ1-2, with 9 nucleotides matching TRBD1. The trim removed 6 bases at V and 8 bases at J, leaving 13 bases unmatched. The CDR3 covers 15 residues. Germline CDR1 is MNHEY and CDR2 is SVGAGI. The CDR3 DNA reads TGTGCCAGCAGCACAGACGGACAGGGGAGGGTCGGCTACACCTTC. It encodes CASSTDGQGRVGYTF.

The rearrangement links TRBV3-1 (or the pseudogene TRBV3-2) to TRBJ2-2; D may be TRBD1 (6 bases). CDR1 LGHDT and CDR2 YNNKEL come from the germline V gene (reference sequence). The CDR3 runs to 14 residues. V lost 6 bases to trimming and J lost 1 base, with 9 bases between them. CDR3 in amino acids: CASRMTGNTGELFF. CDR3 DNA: TGTGCCAGCAGGATGACAGGGAACACCGGGGAGCTGTTTTTT.

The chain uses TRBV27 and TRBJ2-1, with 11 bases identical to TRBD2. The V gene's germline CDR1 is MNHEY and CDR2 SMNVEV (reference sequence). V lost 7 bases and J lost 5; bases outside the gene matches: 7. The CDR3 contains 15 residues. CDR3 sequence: CASTTTGLADNEQFF. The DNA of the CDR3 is TGTGCCAGCACCACGACGGGACTAGCGGACAATGAGCAGTTCTTC.

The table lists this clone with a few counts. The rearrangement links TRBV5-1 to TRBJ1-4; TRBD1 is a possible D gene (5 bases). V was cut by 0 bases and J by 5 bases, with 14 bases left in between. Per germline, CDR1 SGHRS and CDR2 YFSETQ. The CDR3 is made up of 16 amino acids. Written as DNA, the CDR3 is TGCGCCAGCAGCTTGGAAGGGGTACAGACAAATGAAAAACTGTTTTTT. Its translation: CASSLEGVQTNEKLFF.

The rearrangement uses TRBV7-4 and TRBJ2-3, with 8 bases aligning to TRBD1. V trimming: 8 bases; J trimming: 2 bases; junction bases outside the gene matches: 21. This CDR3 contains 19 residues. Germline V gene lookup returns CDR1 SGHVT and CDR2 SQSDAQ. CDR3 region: CASPLLWQGARGITDTQYF. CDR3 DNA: TGTGCCAGCCCCCTTCTTTGGCAGGGGGCACGGGGAATCACAGATACGCAGTATTTT.

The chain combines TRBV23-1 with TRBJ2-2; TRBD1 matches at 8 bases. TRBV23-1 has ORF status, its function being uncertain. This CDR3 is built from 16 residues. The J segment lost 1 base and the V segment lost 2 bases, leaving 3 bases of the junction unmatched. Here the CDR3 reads CASSQPTGVNTGELFF. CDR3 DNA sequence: TGCGCCAGCAGTCAACCGACAGGGGTGAACACCGGGGAGCTGTTTTTT.

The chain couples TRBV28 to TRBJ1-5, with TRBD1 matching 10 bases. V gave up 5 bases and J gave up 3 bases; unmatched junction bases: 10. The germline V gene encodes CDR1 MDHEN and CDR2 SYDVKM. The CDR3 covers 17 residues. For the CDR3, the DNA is TGTGCCAGCAGTATACACGAGGGGACAGGGGACAATCAGCCCCAGCATTTT. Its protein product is CASSIHEGTGDNQPQHF.

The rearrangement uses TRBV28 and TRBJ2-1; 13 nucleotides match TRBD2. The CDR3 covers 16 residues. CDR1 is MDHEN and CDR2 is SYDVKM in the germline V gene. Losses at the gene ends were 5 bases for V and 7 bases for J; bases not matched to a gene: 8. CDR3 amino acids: CASSPLLAGGRNEQFF. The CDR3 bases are TGTGCCAGCAGTCCCCTACTAGCGGGAGGGCGGAATGAGCAGTTCTTC.

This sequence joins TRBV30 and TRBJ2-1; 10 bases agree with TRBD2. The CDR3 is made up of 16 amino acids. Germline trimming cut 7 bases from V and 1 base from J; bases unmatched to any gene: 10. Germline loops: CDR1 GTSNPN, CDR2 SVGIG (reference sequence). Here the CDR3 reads CASTKLAGISYNEQFF. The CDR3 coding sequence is TGTGCCTCCACAAAACTAGCGGGAATTTCCTACAATGAGCAGTTCTTC.

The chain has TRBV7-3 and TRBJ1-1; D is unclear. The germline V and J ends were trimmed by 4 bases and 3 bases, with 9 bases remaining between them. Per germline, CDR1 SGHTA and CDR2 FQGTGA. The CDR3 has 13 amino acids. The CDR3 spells CASSSLSDTEAFF. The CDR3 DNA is TGTGCCAGCAGCTCCCTCTCGGACACTGAAGCTTTCTTT.

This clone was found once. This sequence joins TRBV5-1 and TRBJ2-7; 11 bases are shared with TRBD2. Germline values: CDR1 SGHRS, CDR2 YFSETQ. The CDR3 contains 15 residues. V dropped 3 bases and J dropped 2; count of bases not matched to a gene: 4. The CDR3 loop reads CASSSLTSGTYEQYF. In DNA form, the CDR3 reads TGCGCCAGCAGCTCATTGACTAGCGGGACCTACGAGCAGTACTTC.

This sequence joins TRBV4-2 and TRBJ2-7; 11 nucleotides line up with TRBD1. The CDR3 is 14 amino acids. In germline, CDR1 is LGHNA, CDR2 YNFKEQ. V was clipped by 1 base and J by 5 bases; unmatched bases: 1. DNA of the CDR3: TGTGCCAGCAGCCAAGGGACAGGGGGCAACGAGCAGTACTTC. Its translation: CASSQGTGGNEQYF.

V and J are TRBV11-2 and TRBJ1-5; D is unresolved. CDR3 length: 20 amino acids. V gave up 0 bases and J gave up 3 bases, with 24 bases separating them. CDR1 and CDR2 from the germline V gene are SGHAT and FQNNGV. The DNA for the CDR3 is TGTGCCAGCAGCTTAGAGGGCTGGGCGAACCCCCTTCGGGACAATCAGCCCCAGCATTTT. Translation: CASSLEGWANPLRDNQPQHF.

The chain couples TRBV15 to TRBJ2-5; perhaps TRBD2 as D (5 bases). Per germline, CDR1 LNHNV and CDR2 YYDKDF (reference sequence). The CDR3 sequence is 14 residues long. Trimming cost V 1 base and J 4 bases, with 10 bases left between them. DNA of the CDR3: TGTGCCACCAGCAGAGGTTCTAGCCTAGAGACCCAGTACTTC. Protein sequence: CATSRGSSLETQYF.

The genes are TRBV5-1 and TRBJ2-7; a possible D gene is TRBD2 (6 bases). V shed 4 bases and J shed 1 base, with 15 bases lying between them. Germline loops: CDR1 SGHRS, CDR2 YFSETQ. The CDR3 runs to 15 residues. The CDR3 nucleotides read TGCGCCAGCAGCCTCCTGGGACTTCCTTCCTACGAGCAGTACTTC. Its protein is CASSLLGLPSYEQYF.

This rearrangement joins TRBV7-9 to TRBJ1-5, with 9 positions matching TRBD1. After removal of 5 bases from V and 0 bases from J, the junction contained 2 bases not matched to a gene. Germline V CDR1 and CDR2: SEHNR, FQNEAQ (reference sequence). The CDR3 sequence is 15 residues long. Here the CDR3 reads CASSPQGASNQPQHF. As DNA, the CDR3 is TGTGCCAGCAGCCCACAGGGGGCTAGCAATCAGCCCCAGCATTTT.